This entry lists 18 T cell receptor beta chains sequenced from one sample in a study of T cell repertoires in cytomegalovirus infection. TCRdb fed the reads into MiXCR, producing one record per CDR3 protein. The table records roughly 760,000 distinct CDR3 sequences, less than 40% of them present only once. Specimen: PBMCs. These receptors originate from a human donor in good health (CMV status not recorded). Some clones in this sample may be carry-over from other donors' samples.

This clonotype was observed a handful of times. This rearrangement joins TRBV5-1 to TRBJ2-7; D possibly corresponds to TRBD1 (5 bases). CDR3 length: 15 residues. Germline loops: CDR1 SGHRS, CDR2 YFSETQ. With 0 bases removed from V and 1 base from J, the gap between germline ends came to 11 bases. The CDR3 bases are TGCGCCAGCAGCTTGGAAGCAGGGTGGTCCTACGAGCAGTACTTC. This sequence encodes CASSLEAGWSYEQYF.

This chain links TRBV5-1 with TRBJ2-7, with D possibly being TRBD1 (6 bases). The ends were cut back, 4 bases at V and 2 bases at J, with 16 bases in the middle. From germline, CDR1 is SGHRS and CDR2 YFSETQ. The CDR3 has 15 amino acids. The chain's CDR3 is CASSRPDRFPYEQYF. CDR3 bases: TGCGCCAGCAGCCGCCCCGACAGGTTCCCCTACGAGCAGTACTTC.

Details on this clonotype: A much larger clone lies one base from this, so it may be a read error. The chain links TRBV7-2 to TRBJ2-6; no reliable D call. The germline V gene has CDR1 SGHTA and CDR2 FQGNSA. The CDR3 totals 15 residues. V lost 5 bases and J 0 bases, leaving 8 bases between the germline ends. CDR3 sequence reads: CASSPDVSGANVLTF. The CDR3 DNA reads TGTGCCAGCAGCCCGGACGTCTCTGGGGCCAACGTCCTGACTTTC. Full variable domain (outside the CDR3, taken from reference TRBV7-2 and TRBJ2-6): GAGVSQSPSNKVTEKGKDVELRCDPISGHTALYWYRQSLGQGLEFLIYFQGNSAPDKSGLPSDRFSAERTGGSVSTLTIQRTQQEDSAVYLCASSPDVSGANVLTFGAGSRLTVL.

V gene TRBV19 combines with J gene TRBJ1-1; 10 nucleotides agree with TRBD1. The CDR3 spans 15 residues. Germline-derived CDR1 and CDR2 are LNHDA and SQIVND (reference sequence). J gave up 5 bases and V 8 bases, and 11 bases lay outside the gene matches. The CDR3 region has the DNA TGTGCCAGTCTTATAAGACAGGGGGCGCGGACTGAAGCTTTCTTT. Protein product: CASLIRQGARTEAFF.

The sample holds many counts of this clonotype. The genes are TRBV7-2 and TRBJ1-1, with TRBD1 as a possible D gene (6 bases). Germline CDR1 and CDR2: SGHTA and FQGNSA. The CDR3 spans 15 residues. Deletions cut 5 bases from V and 3 bases from J, with 16 bases between. The CDR3 DNA sequence: TGTGCCAGCAGCCTTTTTCCAGGGGCGGACACTGAAGCTTTCTTT. Protein: CASSLFPGADTEAFF.

In this sample, this clonotype turned up many times. The chain joins TRBV12-3 or TRBV12-4 to TRBJ1-4, with D perhaps TRBD1 (6 bases). V shed 7 bases and J shed 5 bases, with 14 bases lying between them. CDR3 size: 14 residues. The CDR3 spells CASTPGQGNEKLFF. For the CDR3, the DNA is TGTGCCAGCACTCCTGGGCAGGGGAATGAAAAACTGTTTTTT.

This clonotype was seen more than once but under ten times. The J gene is TRBJ1-1, the V gene TRBV12-3 or TRBV12-4; D not resolved. V lost 5 bases and J lost 3, with 10 bases in between. The CDR3 consists of 13 residues. The CDR3 nucleotides read TGTGCCAGCAGTAGGTACAGCTACACTGAAGCTTTCTTT. It encodes CASSRYSYTEAFF.

The gene calls are TRBV2 and TRBJ1-1; 7 bases are shared with TRBD1. With V trimmed by 7 bases and J by 2 bases, 7 bases remained unmatched. The CDR3 length is 14 residues. Germline CDR1 SNHLY, CDR2 FYNNEI. CDR3 protein: CASNRQGSNTEAFF. The CDR3 bases are TGTGCCAGCAACAGACAGGGTTCTAACACTGAAGCTTTCTTT.

This clonotype was seen more than once but under ten times. The gene calls are TRBV12-3 or TRBV12-4 and TRBJ1-1; 8 bases map to TRBD1. Trimming cost V 6 bases and J 1 base; bases outside gene matches: 7. This CDR3 has 15 residues. The CDR3 reads CASRQQDRANTEAFF. In nucleotides, the CDR3 is TGTGCCAGCAGGCAGCAGGACAGGGCGAACACTGAAGCTTTCTTT.

The V and J genes are TRBV7-8 and TRBJ1-2; TRBD1 aligns across 10 bases. Unmatched junction bases numbered 3, after V lost 2 bases and J lost 6 bases. The CDR3 contains 14 residues. Looked up from germline, CDR1 is SGHVS and CDR2 is FQNEAQ. The CDR3 DNA is TGTGCCAGCAGCTTAACGACAGGGGGCGATGGCTACACCTTC. Amino acids: CASSLTTGGDGYTF.

This clonotype was seen a few times. V usage is TRBV19 and J usage is TRBJ2-5; D may correspond to TRBD1 or TRBD2 (6 bases each). The V end lost 3 bases, the J end lost 1 base, and 21 bases lay between the germline ends. The CDR3 loop spans 18 amino acids. Per the germline V gene, CDR1 is LNHDA and CDR2 is SQIVND (reference sequence). Here the CDR3 reads CASSMGQSGPWTQETQYF. The CDR3 nucleotides are TGTGCCAGTAGTATGGGACAAAGCGGGCCTTGGACCCAAGAGACCCAGTACTTC.

The sample holds many counts of this clonotype. This chain joins TRBV7-2 and TRBJ1-2, with D perhaps TRBD1 (6 bases). The length of the CDR3 is 15 residues. In germline, CDR1 is SGHTA, CDR2 FQGNSA. V lost 1 base to trimming and J lost 6 bases, with 15 bases between them. This CDR3 reads CASSLVPGARNGYTF. The CDR3, as DNA: TGTGCCAGCAGCTTAGTGCCGGGGGCGAGGAATGGCTACACCTTC.

This clonotype was seen more than once but under ten times. CDR3 residues: CATRQGSGANVLTF. CDR3 coding DNA: TGTGCCACTCGACAGGGCTCTGGGGCCAACGTCCTGACTTTC. The rearrangement uses TRBV28 and TRBJ2-6; TRBD1 matches at 7 bases. CDR1 is MDHEN and CDR2 is SYDVKM in the germline V gene. The CDR3 is 14 amino acids. Unmatched junction bases numbered 3, after V lost 10 bases and J lost 0 bases.

The chain links TRBV7-3 to TRBJ2-2; 9 bases agree with TRBD2. J lost 7 bases, V lost 6 bases, and 15 bases had no gene match. Germline CDR1 and CDR2: SGHTA and FQGTGA. This CDR3 has 17 residues. The CDR3 protein is CASSPSPGSSGGGELFF. The CDR3 DNA follows: TGTGCCAGCAGTCCATCCCCCGGGAGTAGCGGGGGCGGGGAGCTGTTTTTT.

The chain is built from TRBV19 and TRBJ1-1; D call uncertain. This CDR3 is 16 amino acids long. Germline V gene data show CDR1 as LNHDA and CDR2 as SQIVND (reference sequence). V gave up 0 bases and J gave up 1 base, with 12 bases separating them. CDR3 DNA sequence: TGTGCCAGTAGTATAGATTATCGGGAACGGAACACTGAAGCTTTCTTT. Translation gives CASSIDYRERNTEAFF.

V and J are TRBV7-2 and TRBJ2-7; TRBD1 matches at 10 bases. The CDR3 runs to 16 residues. The junction had 6 bases not matched to a gene; V was cut back by 1 base and J by 3 bases. Germline assignment: CDR1 SGHTA and CDR2 FQGNSA. DNA for the CDR3: TGTGCCAGCAGCTTAGAACTCCGGGACAGGGGCTACGAGCAGTACTTC. Translated: CASSLELRDRGYEQYF.

The CDR3 loop reads CASSPLWPGAAASNQPQHF. For the CDR3, the DNA is TGTGCCAGCAGCCCTCTCTGGCCAGGGGCGGCGGCGAGCAATCAGCCCCAGCATTTT. The genes are TRBV6-5 and TRBJ1-5, with D tentatively TRBD1 (6 bases). This CDR3 region has 19 residues. The ends were cut back, 6 bases at V and 1 base at J, with 25 bases in the middle. Per germline, CDR1 MNHEY and CDR2 SVGAGI.

There are a few counts of this clonotype. V and J are TRBV24-1 and TRBJ2-3; D not resolved. The CDR3 is made up of 13 amino acids. Germline V gene data show CDR1 as KGHDR and CDR2 as SFDVKD. Trimming cost V 4 bases and J 2 bases, with 6 bases left between them. CDR3 in amino acids: CATSEVYTDTQYF. The CDR3, as DNA: TGTGCCACCAGTGAAGTGTACACAGATACGCAGTATTTT.